The entry below gives a single TCR beta chain sequence along with its context. What it recognizes is unknown. Described time point: persistent/refractory GD, antithyroid drugs over 5 years with positive TRAb. The TCR library was made from RNA extracted from PBMCs. The EDTA tubes were filled with about 10 milliliters of drawn peripheral blood. Germline V lookup: CDR1 GTSNPN, CDR2 SVGIG (reference sequence). The CDR3 runs 16 residues. The V end lost 0 bases, the J end lost 1 base, and 13 bases lay between the germline ends. iRepertoire HTBI primers and Arm-PCR of CDR3 regions built TCR beta libraries. TCRdb processed the multiplex PCR reads anew with MiXCR; each CDR3 protein has one entry. The sample has roughly 400,000 distinct CDR3 sequences, roughly 21% seen once. This record comes from a study of regulatory T cells in long-lasting Graves disease. The study, taken as a whole, reports: Those with persistent Graves' had less TCR diversity than newly diagnosed patients. Sample size was small, which may have lowered accuracy. The persistent group shared around 2,600 public clonotypes, more than the approximately 970 shared by new patients.

The receptor comes from a female donor with Graves disease. The chain carries TRBV30 and TRBJ2-4; D call uncertain. Here the sequenced sample was peripheral blood mononuclear cells (PBMCs), taken when the disease was refractory, from a patient treated with antithyroid drugs. Here the CDR3 reads CAWSVGEQTAKNIQYF. In nucleotides, the CDR3 is TGTGCCTGGAGTGTTGGCGAACAGACCGCCAAAAACATTCAGTACTTC.